This TCR beta chain stems from a study of T-cell memory formation after mild COVID-19. Germline V gene lookup returns CDR1 LGHDT and CDR2 YNNKEL (reference sequence). This CDR3 is 16 amino acids long. The V gene lost 4 bases and the J gene lost 0 bases, with 15 bases spanning the gap. This clonotype has at least ten counts. TCRdb itself ran the 5' RACE reads through MiXCR, one entry per CDR3 protein. Of tens of thousands of distinct CDR3 sequences listed, over 20% are singletons. The origin of this receptor is an adult who had mild COVID-19 (a few samples of this study predate the infection). Cell type and time point are not known. Sequenced material: PBMCs or a T cell subset sorted from them (not recorded which). This sequence joins TRBV3-1 and TRBJ1-1, with D perhaps matching TRBD1 (6 bases). CDR3 sequence (DNA): TGTGCCAGCAGCCCCCTATGGGCAGGGGTGAACACTGAAGCTTTCTTT. The encoded protein is CASSPLWAGVNTEAFF.